Included here is one T cell receptor beta chain sequence, with context. This sample was included in a study of T cells expressing NK-cell markers. After re-calling the 5' RACE reads, TCRdb lists one entry per CDR3 protein, DNA absent. The specimen's table records hundreds of thousands of distinct CDR3 sequences. Source material: blood T cells: a sorted CD56 or NKG2C T cell subset, CD4+ or CD8+ T cells, or bulk PBMC T cells (not recorded which). The receptor was derived from a woman aged 18 to 75 in good health.

Here the CDR3 reads CASSMGWGNEQFF. This chain uses TRBV7-2 with TRBJ2-1; the D call from TCRdb, TRBD1, cannot be confirmed without DNA. Germline V gene lookup returns CDR1 SGHTA and CDR2 FQGNSA. The CDR3 covers 13 residues.